The sequence of this TCR beta chain was determined in a study of breast tumors, draining lymph nodes, adjacent tissues. Findings and limits, study-wide: The data were judged consistent with most tumor T cells coming from lymph node and expanding in tumor.

The CDR3 has 15 residues. Each CDR3 protein is one row after TCRdb ran MiXCR on the multiplex PCR reads. The sample consists of more than 250,000 distinct CDR3 sequences, 30% of them appearing once. Breast cancer patients provided tissue from their axillary draining lymph nodes. This clonotype was detected a few times. Its specificity is unknown. Sequencing was done on a sample of axillary lymph node tissue. The receptor comes from a female donor with breast cancer. Some clones in this sample may be carry-over from other donors' samples. The rearrangement joins TRBV3-2 to TRBJ1-2; the listed D gene, TRBD1, was not tested against the DNA. TRBV3-2 is deemed a pseudogene. The CDR3 sequence is CASSQEGQPRYGYTF. The CDR3 region has the DNA TGTGCCAGCAGCCAAGAAGGACAGCCCCGATATGGCTACACCTTC.